This TCR beta chain is from a study of blood T cell repertoires in COVID-19. Study-level background: Sources were T cells, B-cell-depleted T cells, or PBMCs; the material itself was cDNA or gDNA.

After removal of 6 bases from V and 6 bases from J, the junction contained 3 bases not matched to a gene. Germline CDR1 is MNHEY and CDR2 is SVGEGT. The CDR3 is 14 amino acids. Authors' processing steps: From reference gene primer amplification, estimates of nucleated cell counts were derived. Data came from immunoSEQ multiplex PCR; TCRdb stores just in-frame clones and leaves some out. D and trimming were read from the DNA, whereas the V and J calls and clone size are those reported in that table. The sample lists some 220,000 clones; around 85% were seen once. The Seattle patients joined while their infection was active and were tracked longitudinally afterward. Comments on this clone: The identical CDR3 is also encoded by other nucleotide sequences in the sample.

The receptor was derived from a woman aged 70-85 years with COVID-19, enrolled during active disease. Sequencing was done on a sample of peripheral blood. V gene TRBV6-2 or TRBV6-3 combines with J gene TRBJ2-1; 12 bases map to TRBD2. The chain's CDR3 is CASSLTSGSNEQFF. The CDR3 nucleotides read TGTGCCAGCAGCCTGACTAGCGGGAGCAATGAGCAGTTCTTC.